Following are 6 T cell receptor beta chains from one sample sequenced in a study of cytomegalovirus exposure and HLA in healthy donors (dated by TCRdb to about 2017). The library was built by means of the immunoSEQ multiplex PCR assay. The table was pulled from immuneACCESS by TCRdb, which kept in-frame rearrangements only. Such tables lose some clones; where checked, under half of the loss comes from unresolved V genes, and the rest has no known cause. This sample comprises about 130,000 clones, 70% to 85% of them detected only once. The top ten hold roughly 27% of the sample. Sequencing was done on a sample of PBMCs. The receptors were gathered from a man aged 25-45 years in good health and CMV-seropositive.

The rearrangement joins TRBV19 to TRBJ1-1; a possible D gene is TRBD1 (5 bases). CDR3 size: 14 residues. Trimming left V 6 bases short and J 0 bases short, with 11 bases between. Looked up from germline, CDR1 is LNHDA and CDR2 is SQIVND (reference sequence). This CDR3 reads CASRRGQVNTEAFF. The CDR3 region has the DNA TGTGCCAGTAGAAGGGGCCAGGTGAACACTGAAGCTTTCTTT.

The chain joins TRBV6-1 to TRBJ2-3; maybe TRBD2 (5 bases). V was clipped by 6 bases and J by 7 bases, with 14 bases between them. This CDR3 is built from 13 residues. Germline values: CDR1 MNHNS, CDR2 SASEGT. In DNA form, the CDR3 reads TGTGCCAGCAGCGCTAGCCTGGAAAATACGCAGTATTTT. Translating it yields CASSASLENTQYF.

This clone was detected once. The rearrangement links TRBV7-6 to TRBJ1-4, with 7 bases identical to TRBD1. The CDR3 has 15 amino acids. Germline V gene sequence: CDR1 SGHVS, CDR2 FNYEAQ. Trimming cost V 3 bases and J 5 bases; bases outside gene matches: 6. CDR3 amino acids: CASSLGDRNNEKLFF. The CDR3 DNA reads as TGTGCCAGCAGCTTGGGGGACAGAAACAATGAAAAACTGTTTTTT.

V and J are TRBV7-2 and TRBJ2-5; D is unclear. This CDR3 spans 13 amino acids. Germline V gene data show CDR1 as SGHTA and CDR2 as FQGNSA. Trimming removed 1 base from V and 5 bases from J, with 8 bases in between. The CDR3 DNA reads as TGTGCCAGCAGCTTAGAGCGCCGGGAGACCCAGTACTTC. Its protein is CASSLERRETQYF. Looking up the rest from reference TRBV7-2 and TRBJ2-5 gives the full variable domain: GAGVSQSPSNKVTEKGKDVELRCDPISGHTALYWYRQSLGQGLEFLIYFQGNSAPDKSGLPSDRFSAERTGGSVSTLTIQRTQQEDSAVYLCASSLERRETQYFGPGTRLLVL.

A single count supports this clone. The genes are TRBV5-8 and TRBJ1-1, with 8 bases matching TRBD1. The CDR3 spans 14 residues. Unmatched junction bases numbered 3, after V lost 2 bases and J lost 3 bases. The germline V gene encodes CDR1 SGHTS and CDR2 YDEGEE. The CDR3 is CASSFQGAYTEAFF. The DNA for the CDR3 is TGTGCCAGCAGCTTCCAGGGGGCATACACTGAAGCTTTCTTT.

The chain couples TRBV7-3 to TRBJ1-2; D unresolved. Germline V CDR1 and CDR2: SGHTA, FQGTGA. V shed 1 base and J shed 5 bases, with 11 bases lying between them. The CDR3 runs to 14 residues. The CDR3 here is CASSLSPGTYGYTF. The CDR3 DNA reads as TGTGCCAGCAGCTTAAGCCCGGGAACGTATGGCTACACCTTC. Drawing the rest from reference TRBV7-3 and TRBJ1-2, the complete variable domain is GAGVSQTPSNKVTEKGKYVELRCDPISGHTALYWYRQSLGQGPEFLIYFQGTGAADDSGLPNDRFFAVRPEGSVSTLKIQRTERGDSAVYLCASSLSPGTYGYTFGSGTRLTVV.